Given below is one T cell receptor (beta chain) in context. This record comes from a study of beta chain features in type 1 diabetes. The study reverse transcribed the entire isolated RNA, so it sequenced expressed TCRB transcripts. Here immunoSEQ multiplex PCR was the method, and the copy in TCRdb shows in-frame clones only, minus some. The sample carries 450,000 or so clones, about an eighth recorded once. V was pared by 5 bases and J by 10 bases, with 6 bases of the junction left unmatched. The CDR3 is made up of 14 amino acids. Germline CDR1 SGHTA, CDR2 FQGTGA. The rearrangement uses TRBV7-3 and TRBJ1-6, with TRBD1 matching 9 bases. The sequenced material came from naive CD4+ T cells from blood. The source is a woman in her late teens or twenties in good health. The CDR3 DNA sequence: TGTGCCAGCAGCATTACAGGGGGCGGGTCACCCCTCCACTTT. This codes for CASSITGGGSPLHF.